The T cell receptor (beta chain) under discussion was sequenced for a study of cytomegalovirus exposure and HLA in healthy donors. Findings of the study overall: Later work found most CMV-associated TCR beta chains apparently HLA-restricted. Reported performance of the classifier showed diagnosis of cytomegalovirus status with high specificity and sensitivity. Later genetic work tied a missense DCLRE1C variant to beta-chain V and J trimming. The investigators catalogued 160 or so TCR beta chains as cytomegalovirus-associated.

Vbeta (60) and Jbeta (13) primers were used in the PCR. Profiling relied on immunoSEQ multiplex PCR, and the TCRdb table lists in-frame clones only, not all of them. The sample comprises 95,000 to 100,000 clones, under 85% of which are singletons, and over 3.5% rests with the top ten. Details on this clone: Its target is unknown.

Trimming took 4 bases from V and 4 from J; bases not matched to a gene: 1. CDR3 length: 12 residues. Germline CDR1 is SGHNT and CDR2 is YYREEE (reference sequence). The sequenced sample was PBMCs. The origin of this receptor is a man aged 40-49 years in good health and CMV-seronegative. V and J are TRBV5-4 and TRBJ2-7; TRBD1 matches at 8 bases. CDR3 nucleotides: TGTGCCAGCAGCCGACAGGGGTACGAGCAGTACGTC. As protein: CASSRQGYEQYV.